This TCR beta chain was documented in a study of blood T cell repertoires in COVID-19 (dated by TCRdb to 2019 to 2021). About the investigation overall: Samples from collaborators originated in the United States, Italy and Spain and spanned both the acute and convalescent phases of COVID-19. The samples were drawn from the first 160 participants of the ongoing ImmuneRACE study and from about 1,200 subjects provided by 6 global collaborators. The prospective study material was composed of cDNA or gDNA derived from T cells, B-cell-depleted T cells, or PBMCs. A de-identified subject ID, COVID-19 status, age in years and sex were almost always included in the sample metadata. HLA class I and class II types, where available, came from metadata supplied by the sample provider rather than from assay-based typing. The dataset comprised deeply sampled blood TCRbeta repertoires from subjects exposed to, actively infected with, or recovered from COVID-19. The repertoires were released in a freely available public database intended as a resource for research on the immune response to SARS-CoV-2. What the authors observed across the whole study: The quantity of clinical and demographic metadata differed by source and by participant and was supplied without curation.

The CDR3 contains 15 residues, cysteine and phenylalanine counted. Only the CDR3 DNA stays, 45 bases, in frame from base 1. The junction shows trimming of 2 bases on V and 0 bases on J, plus 9 bases between the germline ends. From the germline V gene, CDR1 is SGHTA and CDR2 is FQGNSA. The immunoSEQ Assay, a bias-controlled multiplex PCR, was used to amplify TCRbeta CDR3 regions from genomic DNA. The paper's processing steps were these. Nucleated cell counts per sample were estimated from amplification of reference gene primers within the assay. Sequence reads were collapsed and filtered to measure the absolute abundance of every unique TCRbeta CDR3 rearrangement. For each sample, productive Simpson clonality was calculated by taking the square root of Simpson's diversity index across productive rearrangements. Sourced from immuneACCESS, this table was stored by TCRdb with only in-frame sequences that have V and J called. A share of the clones is absent; for the studies checked, an unresolved V gene accounts for under half, and the remainder has no known explanation. D and trimming were read from the DNA, whereas the V and J calls and clone size are those reported in that table. Within this sample are 100,000 to 150,000 clones, with 75% to 90% of them counted one time only. Jointly, the top ten make up around 3.2% of the sample.

In Seattle, one collaborating source enrolled patients while the infection was active and tracked those patients longitudinally over the course of disease. Whole blood was collected in K2EDTA tubes by collaborating institutions according to the institutions' own protocols. For TCRbeta analysis, collaborators shipped samples as frozen whole blood, isolated PBMCs, or DNA extracted from either of those sample types. With respect to this clone: Its target antigen remains unknown. No per-base quality is available; no much larger clone lies one base away.

The rearrangement joined TRBV7-2 to TRBJ2-3; perhaps TRBD2 is the D gene, with 6 bases matching. Material for sequencing was peripheral blood. The receptor was isolated from a woman of 80 years or more with COVID-19, enrolled during active disease. CDR3 reads: CASSLYAGSTDTQYF. DNA sequence: TGTGCCAGCAGCTTATATGCGGGGAGCACAGATACGCAGTATTTT. With the portions outside the CDR3 filled from the reference TRBV7-2 and TRBJ2-3 genes, the complete variable region becomes GAGVSQSPSNKVTEKGKDVELRCDPISGHTALYWYRQSLGQGLEFLIYFQGNSAPDKSGLPSDRFSAERTGGSVSTLTIQRTQQEDSAVYLCASSLYAGSTDTQYFGPGTRLTVL.